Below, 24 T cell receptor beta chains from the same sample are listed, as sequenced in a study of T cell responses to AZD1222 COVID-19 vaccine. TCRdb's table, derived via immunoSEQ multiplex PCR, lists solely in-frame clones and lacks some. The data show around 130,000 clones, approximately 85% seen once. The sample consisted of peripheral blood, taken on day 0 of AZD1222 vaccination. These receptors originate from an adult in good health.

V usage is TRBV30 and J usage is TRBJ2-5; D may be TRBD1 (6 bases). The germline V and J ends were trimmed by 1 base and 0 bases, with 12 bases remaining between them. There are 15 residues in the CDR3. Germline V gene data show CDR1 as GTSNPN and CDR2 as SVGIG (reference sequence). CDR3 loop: CAWSGGRRNQETQYF. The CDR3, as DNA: TGTGCCTGGAGTGGGGGGCGGCGGAACCAAGAGACCCAGTACTTC.

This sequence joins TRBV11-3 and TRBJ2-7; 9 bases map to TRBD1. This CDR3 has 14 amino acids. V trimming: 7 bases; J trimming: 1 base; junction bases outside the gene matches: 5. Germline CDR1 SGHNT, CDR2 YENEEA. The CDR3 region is CASTPGQGSYEQYF. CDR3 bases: TGTGCCAGCACCCCGGGACAGGGTTCCTACGAGCAGTACTTC.

CDR3 nucleotide sequence: TGTGCCAGCAGCTGGCAGAGTTTCTACGAGCAGTACTTC. This sequence encodes CASSWQSFYEQYF. The V gene is TRBV7-2, the J gene TRBJ2-7; D is unresolved. CDR3 length: 13 residues. The ends were cut back, 4 bases at V and 3 bases at J, with 10 bases in the middle. Germline V gene data show CDR1 as SGHTA and CDR2 as FQGNSA.

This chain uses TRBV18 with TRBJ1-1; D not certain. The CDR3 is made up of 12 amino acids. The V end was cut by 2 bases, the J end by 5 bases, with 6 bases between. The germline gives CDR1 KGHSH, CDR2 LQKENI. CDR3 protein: CASSPKGTEAFF. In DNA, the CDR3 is TGTGCCAGCTCACCAAAAGGGACTGAAGCTTTCTTT.

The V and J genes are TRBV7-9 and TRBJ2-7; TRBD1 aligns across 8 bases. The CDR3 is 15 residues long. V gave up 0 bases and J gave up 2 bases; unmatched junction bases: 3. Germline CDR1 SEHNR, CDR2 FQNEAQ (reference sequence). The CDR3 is CASSLATGAAYEQYF. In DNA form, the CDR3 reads TGTGCCAGCAGCTTAGCGACAGGGGCGGCCTACGAGCAGTACTTC.

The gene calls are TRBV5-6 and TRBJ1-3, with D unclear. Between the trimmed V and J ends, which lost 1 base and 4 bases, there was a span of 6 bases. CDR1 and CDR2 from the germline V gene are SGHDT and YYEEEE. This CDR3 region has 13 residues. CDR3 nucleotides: TGTGCCAGCAGCTTGTACGAAGGAAACACCATATATTTT. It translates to CASSLYEGNTIYF.

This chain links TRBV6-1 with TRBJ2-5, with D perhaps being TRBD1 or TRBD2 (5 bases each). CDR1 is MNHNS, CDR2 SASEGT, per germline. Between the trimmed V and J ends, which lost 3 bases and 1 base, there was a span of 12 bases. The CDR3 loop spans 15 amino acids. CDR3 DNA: TGTGCCAGCAGTGAGGGGTGGGGGATCCAAGAGACCCAGTACTTC. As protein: CASSEGWGIQETQYF.

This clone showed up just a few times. The CDR3 DNA reads as TGTGCCAGTAGTGAGATACGGGCCTCCTCAGGAAACACCATATATTTT. Its translation: CASSEIRASSGNTIYF. The V and J genes are TRBV19 and TRBJ1-3; no clear D gene. The V and J ends lost 5 bases and 4 bases respectively, with 18 bases between them. CDR3 length: 16 residues. Germline V gene data show CDR1 as LNHDA and CDR2 as SQIVND (reference sequence).

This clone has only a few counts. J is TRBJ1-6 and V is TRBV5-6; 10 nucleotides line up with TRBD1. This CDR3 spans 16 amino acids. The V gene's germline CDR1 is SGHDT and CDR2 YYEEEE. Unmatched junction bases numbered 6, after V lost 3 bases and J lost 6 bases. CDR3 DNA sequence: TGTGCCAGCAGCTGGTATGGGACAGGGGTTAATTCACCCCTCCACTTT. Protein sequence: CASSWYGTGVNSPLHF.

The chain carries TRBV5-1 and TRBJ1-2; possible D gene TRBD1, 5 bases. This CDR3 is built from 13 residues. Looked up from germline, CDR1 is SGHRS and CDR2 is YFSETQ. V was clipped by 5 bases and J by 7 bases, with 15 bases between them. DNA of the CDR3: TGCGCCAGCAGAGGGGCATTAGGGGCTGGCTACACCTTC. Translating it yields CASRGALGAGYTF. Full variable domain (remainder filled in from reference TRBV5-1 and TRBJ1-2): KAGVTQTPRYLIKTRGQQVTLSCSPISGHRSVSWYQQTPGQGLQFLFEYFSETQRNKGNFPGRFSGRQFSNSRSEMNVSTLELGDSALYLCASRGALGAGYTFGSGTRLTVV.

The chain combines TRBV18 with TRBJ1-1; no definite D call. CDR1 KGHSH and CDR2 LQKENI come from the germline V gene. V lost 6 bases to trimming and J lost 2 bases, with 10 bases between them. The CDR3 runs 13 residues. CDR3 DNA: TGTGCCAGCTCGCGACAATATAACACTGAAGCTTTCTTT. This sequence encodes CASSRQYNTEAFF.

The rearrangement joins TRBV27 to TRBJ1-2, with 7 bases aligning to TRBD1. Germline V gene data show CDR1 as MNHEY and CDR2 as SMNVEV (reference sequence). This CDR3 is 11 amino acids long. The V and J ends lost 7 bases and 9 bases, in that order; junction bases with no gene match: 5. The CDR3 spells CASNEGQRYTF. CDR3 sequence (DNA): TGTGCCAGCAATGAGGGACAGCGCTACACCTTC.

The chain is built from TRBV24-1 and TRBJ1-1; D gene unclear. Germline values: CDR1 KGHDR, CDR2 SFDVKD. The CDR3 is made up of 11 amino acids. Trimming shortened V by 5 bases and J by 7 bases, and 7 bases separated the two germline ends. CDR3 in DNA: TGTGCCACCAGTGGCGGATATGAAGCTTTCTTT. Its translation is CATSGGYEAFF.

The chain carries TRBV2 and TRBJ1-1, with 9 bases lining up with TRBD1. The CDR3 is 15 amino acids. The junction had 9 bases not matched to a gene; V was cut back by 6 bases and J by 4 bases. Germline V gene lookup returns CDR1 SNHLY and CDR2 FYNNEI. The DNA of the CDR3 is TGTGCCAGCAGGGACAGGGGTACTCGAGGCACTGAAGCTTTCTTT. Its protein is CASRDRGTRGTEAFF.

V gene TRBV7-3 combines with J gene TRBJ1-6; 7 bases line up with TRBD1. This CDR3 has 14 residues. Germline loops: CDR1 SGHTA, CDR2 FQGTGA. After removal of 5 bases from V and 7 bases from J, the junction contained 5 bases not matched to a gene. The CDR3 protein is CASSQGQPNSPLHF. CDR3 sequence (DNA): TGTGCCAGCAGCCAGGGACAGCCCAATTCACCCCTCCACTTT.

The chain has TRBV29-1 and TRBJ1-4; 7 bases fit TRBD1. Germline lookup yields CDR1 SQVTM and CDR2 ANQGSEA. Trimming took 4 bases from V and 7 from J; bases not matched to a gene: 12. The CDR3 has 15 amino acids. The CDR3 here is CSVAPTGANGEKLFF. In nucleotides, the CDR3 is TGCAGCGTTGCCCCAACAGGGGCTAATGGTGAAAAACTGTTTTTT.

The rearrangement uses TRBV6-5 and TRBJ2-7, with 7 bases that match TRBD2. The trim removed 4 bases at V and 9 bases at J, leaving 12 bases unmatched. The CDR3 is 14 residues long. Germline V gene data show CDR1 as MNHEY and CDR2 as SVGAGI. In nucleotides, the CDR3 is TGTGCCAGCAGTTTCCCCTGTCGGGAGGAAGGGCAGTACTTC. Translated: CASSFPCREEGQYF.

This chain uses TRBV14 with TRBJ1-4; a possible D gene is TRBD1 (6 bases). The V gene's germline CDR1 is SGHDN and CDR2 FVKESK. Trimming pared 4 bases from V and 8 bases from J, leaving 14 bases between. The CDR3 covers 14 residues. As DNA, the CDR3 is TGTGCCAGCAGCCCCCGAGGGGGTCGGGAAAAACTGTTTTTT. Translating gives CASSPRGGREKLFF.

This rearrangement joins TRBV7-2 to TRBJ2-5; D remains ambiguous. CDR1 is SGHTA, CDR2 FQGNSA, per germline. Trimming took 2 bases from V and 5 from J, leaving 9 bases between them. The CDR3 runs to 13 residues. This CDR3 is CASSLNPSETQYF. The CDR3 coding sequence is TGTGCCAGCAGCTTAAACCCGAGTGAGACCCAGTACTTC.

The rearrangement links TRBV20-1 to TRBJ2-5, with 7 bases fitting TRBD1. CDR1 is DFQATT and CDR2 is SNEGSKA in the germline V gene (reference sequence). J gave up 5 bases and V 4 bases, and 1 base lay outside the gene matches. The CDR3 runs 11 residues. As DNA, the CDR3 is TGCAGTGCTACGGACAGGGAGACCCAGTACTTC. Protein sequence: CSATDRETQYF.

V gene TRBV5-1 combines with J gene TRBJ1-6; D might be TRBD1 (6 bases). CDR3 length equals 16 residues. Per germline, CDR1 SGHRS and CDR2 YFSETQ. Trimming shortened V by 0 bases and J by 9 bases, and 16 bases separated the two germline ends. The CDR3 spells CASSLAVQGIGSPLHF. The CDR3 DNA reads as TGCGCCAGCAGCTTGGCGGTGCAGGGGATAGGTTCACCCCTCCACTTT.

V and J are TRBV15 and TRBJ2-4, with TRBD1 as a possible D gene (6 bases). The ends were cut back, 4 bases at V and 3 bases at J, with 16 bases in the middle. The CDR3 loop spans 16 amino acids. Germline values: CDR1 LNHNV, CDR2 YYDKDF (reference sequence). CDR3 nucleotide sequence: TGTGCCACCAGCATAGAAGCAGGGGCGGGCAAAAACATTCAGTACTTC. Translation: CATSIEAGAGKNIQYF.

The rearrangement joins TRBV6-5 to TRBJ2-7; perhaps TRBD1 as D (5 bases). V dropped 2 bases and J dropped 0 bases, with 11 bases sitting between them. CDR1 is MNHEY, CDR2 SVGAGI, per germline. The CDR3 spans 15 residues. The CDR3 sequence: CASSYHRQSSYEQYF. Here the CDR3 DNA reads TGTGCCAGCAGTTACCACCGACAGTCCTCCTACGAGCAGTACTTC.

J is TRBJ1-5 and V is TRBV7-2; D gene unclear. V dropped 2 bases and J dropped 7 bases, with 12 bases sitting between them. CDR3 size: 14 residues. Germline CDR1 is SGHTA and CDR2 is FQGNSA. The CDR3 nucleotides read TGTGCCAGCAGCTTATCACGGGCCGACCAGCCCCAGCATTTT. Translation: CASSLSRADQPQHF.